This T cell receptor beta chain was retrieved from a study of somatic mutations in cytotoxic T cells in rheumatoid arthritis. Study overall: Patient blood was drawn as 30 ml EDTA; the draw came right after diagnosis and before any treatment.

The CDR3 has 15 amino acids. Germline CDR1 reads WNHNN; CDR2 reads SYGVQD (reference sequence). V lost 6 bases to trimming and J lost 4 bases, with 18 bases between them. With regard to this clone: Its antigen is undetermined.

Whole-study results and caveats: About an eighth of the roughly 60 patients had a largest CD8+ clone above 20% of CD8+ cells.

In the original workflow: There were rare matches between patient CD8+ clones larger than 1% and published virus-specific TCRB sequences. The data were produced by immunoSEQ multiplex PCR, yet TCRdb's version contains in-frame clones alone and is incomplete. D and trimming were read from the DNA, whereas the V and J calls and clone size are those reported in that table. Altogether 2,500 to 3,500 clones are present, roughly 92% being singletons, with the ten largest covering approximately 15%. The chain employs TRBV10-1 and TRBJ1-2; a weak D match, TRBD1 (6 bases). The sample consisted of CD8+ T cells sorted from blood. This sequence originates from a woman aged 18-35 years with rheumatoid arthritis. In nucleotides, the CDR3 is TGCGCCAGCAGGGCCGCGACAGGAAAGGGCTATGGCTACACCTTC. It translates to CASRAATGKGYGYTF.